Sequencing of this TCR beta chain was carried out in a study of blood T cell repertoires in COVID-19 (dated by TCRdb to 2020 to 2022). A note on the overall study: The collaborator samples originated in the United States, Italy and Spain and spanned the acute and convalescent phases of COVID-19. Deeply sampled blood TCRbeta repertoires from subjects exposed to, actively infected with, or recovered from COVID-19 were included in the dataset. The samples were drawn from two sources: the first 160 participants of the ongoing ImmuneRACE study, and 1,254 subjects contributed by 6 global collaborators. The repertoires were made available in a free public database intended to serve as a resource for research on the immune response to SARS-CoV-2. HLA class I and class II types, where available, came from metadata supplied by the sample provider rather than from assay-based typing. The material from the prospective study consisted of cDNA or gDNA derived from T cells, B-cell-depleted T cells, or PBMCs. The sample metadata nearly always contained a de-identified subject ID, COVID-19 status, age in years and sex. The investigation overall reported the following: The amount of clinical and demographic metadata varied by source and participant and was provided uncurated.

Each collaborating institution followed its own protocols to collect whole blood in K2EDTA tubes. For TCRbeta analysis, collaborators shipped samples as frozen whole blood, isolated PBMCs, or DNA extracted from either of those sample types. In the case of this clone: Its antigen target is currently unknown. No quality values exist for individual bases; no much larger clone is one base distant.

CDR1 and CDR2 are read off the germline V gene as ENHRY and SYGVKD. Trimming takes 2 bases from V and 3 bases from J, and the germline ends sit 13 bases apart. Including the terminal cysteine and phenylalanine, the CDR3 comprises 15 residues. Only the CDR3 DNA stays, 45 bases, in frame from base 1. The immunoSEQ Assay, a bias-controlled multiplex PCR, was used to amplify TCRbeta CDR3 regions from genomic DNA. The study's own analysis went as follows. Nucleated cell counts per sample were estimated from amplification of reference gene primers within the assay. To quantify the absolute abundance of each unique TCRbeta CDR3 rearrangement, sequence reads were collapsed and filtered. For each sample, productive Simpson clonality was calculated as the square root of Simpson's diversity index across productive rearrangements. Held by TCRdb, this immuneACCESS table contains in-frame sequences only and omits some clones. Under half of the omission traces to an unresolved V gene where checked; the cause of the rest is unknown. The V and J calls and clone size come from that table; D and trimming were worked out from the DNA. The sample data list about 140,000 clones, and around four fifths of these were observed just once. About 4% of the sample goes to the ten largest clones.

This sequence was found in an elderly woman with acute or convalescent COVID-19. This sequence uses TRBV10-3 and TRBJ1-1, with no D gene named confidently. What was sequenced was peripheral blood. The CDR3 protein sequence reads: CAISETTSGYTEAFF. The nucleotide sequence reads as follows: TGTGCCATCAGTGAGACCACCTCGGGGTACACTGAAGCTTTCTTT.